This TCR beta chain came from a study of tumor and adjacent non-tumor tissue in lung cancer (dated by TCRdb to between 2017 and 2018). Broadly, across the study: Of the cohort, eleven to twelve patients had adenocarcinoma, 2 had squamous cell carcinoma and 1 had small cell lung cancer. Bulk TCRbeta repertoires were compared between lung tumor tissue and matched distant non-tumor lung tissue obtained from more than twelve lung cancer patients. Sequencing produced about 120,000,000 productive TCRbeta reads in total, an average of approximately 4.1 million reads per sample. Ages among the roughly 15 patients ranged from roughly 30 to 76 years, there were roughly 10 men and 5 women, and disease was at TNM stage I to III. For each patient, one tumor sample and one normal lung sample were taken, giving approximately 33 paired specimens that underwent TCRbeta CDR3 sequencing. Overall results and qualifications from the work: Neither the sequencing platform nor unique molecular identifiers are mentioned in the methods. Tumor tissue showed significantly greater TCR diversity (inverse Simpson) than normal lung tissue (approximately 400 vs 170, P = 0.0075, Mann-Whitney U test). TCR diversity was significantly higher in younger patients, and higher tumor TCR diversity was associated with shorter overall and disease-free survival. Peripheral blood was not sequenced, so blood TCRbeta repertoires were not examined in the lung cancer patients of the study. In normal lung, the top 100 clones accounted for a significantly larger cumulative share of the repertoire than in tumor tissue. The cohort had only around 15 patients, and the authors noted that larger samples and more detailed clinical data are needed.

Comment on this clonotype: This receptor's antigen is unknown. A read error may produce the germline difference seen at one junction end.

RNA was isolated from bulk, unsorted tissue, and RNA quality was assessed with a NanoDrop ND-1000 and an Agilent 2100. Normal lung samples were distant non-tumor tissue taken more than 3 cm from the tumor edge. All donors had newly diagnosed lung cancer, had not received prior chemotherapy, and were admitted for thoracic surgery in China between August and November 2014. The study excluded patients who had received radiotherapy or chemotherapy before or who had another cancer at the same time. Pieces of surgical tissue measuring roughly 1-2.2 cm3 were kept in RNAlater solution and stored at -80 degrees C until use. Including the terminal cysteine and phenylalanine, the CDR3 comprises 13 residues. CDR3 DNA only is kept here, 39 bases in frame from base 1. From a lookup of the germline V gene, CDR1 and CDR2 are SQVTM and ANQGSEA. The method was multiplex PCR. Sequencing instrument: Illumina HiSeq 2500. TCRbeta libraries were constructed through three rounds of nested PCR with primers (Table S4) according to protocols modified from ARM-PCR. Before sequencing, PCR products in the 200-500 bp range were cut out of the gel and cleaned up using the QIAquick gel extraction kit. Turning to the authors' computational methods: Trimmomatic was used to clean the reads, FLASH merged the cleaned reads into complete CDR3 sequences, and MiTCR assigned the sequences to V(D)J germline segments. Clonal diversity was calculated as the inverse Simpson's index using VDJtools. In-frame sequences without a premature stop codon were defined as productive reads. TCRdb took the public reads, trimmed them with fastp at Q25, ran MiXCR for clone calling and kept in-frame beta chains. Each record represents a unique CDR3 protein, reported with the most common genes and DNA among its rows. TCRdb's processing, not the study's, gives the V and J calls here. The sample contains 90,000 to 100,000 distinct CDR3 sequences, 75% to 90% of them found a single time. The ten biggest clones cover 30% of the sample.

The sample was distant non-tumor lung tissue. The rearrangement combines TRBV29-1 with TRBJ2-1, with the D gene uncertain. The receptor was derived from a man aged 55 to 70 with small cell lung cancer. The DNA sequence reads TGCAGCGCCCGATCGAGCTCCTACTATGAACAGTTCTTC. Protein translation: CSARSSSYYEQFF.